The clone carrying this TCR beta chain has ten or more counts. The sample originates from a study of T cell repertoires in cytomegalovirus infection. The CDR3 covers 15 residues. CDR1 and CDR2 (germline): LGHNA, YSLEER. Losses at the gene ends were 5 bases for V and 3 bases for J; bases not matched to a gene: 6. TCRdb re-called the reads through MiXCR, storing one row per CDR3 protein. The sample holds over 300,000 distinct CDR3 sequences; roughly 17% are singletons and the top ten take 12%. The sequence came from a human donor in good health (CMV status not recorded). Some clones in this sample may be carry-over from other donors' samples. Input material: PBMCs. The chain joins TRBV4-3 to TRBJ2-7; 11 nucleotides align to TRBD1. The CDR3 nucleotides read TGCGCCAGCAGCGGATGGACAGGGGGCGACTACGAGCAGTACTTC. Amino acid sequence: CASSGWTGGDYEQYF.